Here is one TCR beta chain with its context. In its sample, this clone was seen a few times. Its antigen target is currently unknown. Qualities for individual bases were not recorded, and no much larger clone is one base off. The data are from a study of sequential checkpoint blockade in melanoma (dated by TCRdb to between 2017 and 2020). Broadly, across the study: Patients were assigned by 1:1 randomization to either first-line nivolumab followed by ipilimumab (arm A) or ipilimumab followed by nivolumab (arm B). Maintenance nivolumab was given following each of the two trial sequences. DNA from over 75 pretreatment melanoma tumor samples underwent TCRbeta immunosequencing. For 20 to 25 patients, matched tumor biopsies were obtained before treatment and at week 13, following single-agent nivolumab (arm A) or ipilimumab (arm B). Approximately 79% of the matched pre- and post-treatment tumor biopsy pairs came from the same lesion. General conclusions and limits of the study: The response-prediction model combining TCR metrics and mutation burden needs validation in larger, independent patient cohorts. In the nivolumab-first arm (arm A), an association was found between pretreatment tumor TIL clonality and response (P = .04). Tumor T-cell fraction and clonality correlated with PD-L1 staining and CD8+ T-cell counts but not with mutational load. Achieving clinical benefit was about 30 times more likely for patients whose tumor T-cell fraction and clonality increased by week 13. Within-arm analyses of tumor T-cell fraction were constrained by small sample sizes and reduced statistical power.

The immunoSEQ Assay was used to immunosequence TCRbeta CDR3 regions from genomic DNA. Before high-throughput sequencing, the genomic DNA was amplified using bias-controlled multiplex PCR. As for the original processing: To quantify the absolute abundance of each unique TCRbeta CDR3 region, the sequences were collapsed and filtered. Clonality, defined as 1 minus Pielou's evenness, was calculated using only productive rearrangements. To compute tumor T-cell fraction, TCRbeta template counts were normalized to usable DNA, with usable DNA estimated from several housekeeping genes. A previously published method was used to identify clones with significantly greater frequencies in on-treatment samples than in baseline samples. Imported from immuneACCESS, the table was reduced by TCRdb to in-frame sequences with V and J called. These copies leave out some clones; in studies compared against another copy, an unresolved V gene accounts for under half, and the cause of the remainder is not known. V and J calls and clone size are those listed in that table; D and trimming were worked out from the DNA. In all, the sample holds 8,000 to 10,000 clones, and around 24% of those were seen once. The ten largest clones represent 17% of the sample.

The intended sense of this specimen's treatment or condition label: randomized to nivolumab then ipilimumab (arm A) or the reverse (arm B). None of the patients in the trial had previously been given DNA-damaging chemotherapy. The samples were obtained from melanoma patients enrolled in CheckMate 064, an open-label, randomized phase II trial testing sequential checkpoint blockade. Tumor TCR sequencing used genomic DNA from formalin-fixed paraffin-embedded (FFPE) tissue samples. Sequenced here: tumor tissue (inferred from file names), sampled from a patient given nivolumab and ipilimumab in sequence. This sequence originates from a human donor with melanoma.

CDR3 loop: CASGWGVYNEQFF. The sequence in DNA is TGTGCTAGTGGCTGGGGGGTTTACAATGAGCAGTTCTTC. Recombination linked TRBV12-5 to TRBJ2-1, with TRBD2 as a weak D call on 6 bases. There are 13 amino acids in the CDR3, from cysteine to phenylalanine inclusive. The entry retains the CDR3 DNA only, 39 bases that are in frame from base 1. CDR1 LGHNT and CDR2 FRNRAP were looked up in the germline V gene. V and J lose 6 bases and 4 bases, and a span of 10 bases separates them.